Described below is a single TCR beta chain sequence and its context. Those enrolled in Seattle joined during active infection and were followed longitudinally afterward. The CDR3 runs to 15 residues. V lost 2 bases, J lost 6 bases, and 16 bases lay in between. Germline loops: CDR1 KGHSH, CDR2 LQKENI. The record originates from a study of blood T cell repertoires in COVID-19. Study summary: The United States, Italy and Spain were the sources of the acute and convalescent COVID-19 samples.

In the original analysis: Reference gene primer amplification gave nucleated cell count estimates. Measured with immunoSEQ multiplex PCR; TCRdb has only the in-frame clones, and not every one. V and J calls and clone size are given by that table; D and trimming were obtained from the DNA. This repertoire shows tens of thousands of clones, roughly four fifths found once; its top ten account for approximately 2.5%. The sequence was obtained from a man aged 65 to 85 with COVID-19, enrolled during active disease. The genes are TRBV18 and TRBJ1-1; D call uncertain. Specimen: peripheral blood. The DNA of the CDR3 is TGTGCCAGCTCACCAGGTTTGCAGGCCGTCCCTGAAGCTTTCTTT. Protein: CASSPGLQAVPEAFF.